The 10 T cell receptor beta chains below come from one sample, sequenced in a study of T cell responses to AZD1222 COVID-19 vaccine. TCRdb keeps only in-frame clones here, not all; method: immunoSEQ multiplex PCR. The data show approximately 130,000 clones, roughly 89% seen once. Sequenced material: peripheral blood, taken 28 days after the second AZD1222 dose. The receptors were sampled from an adult who received the AZD1222 COVID-19 vaccine.

V gene TRBV6-5 combines with J gene TRBJ2-1; maybe TRBD2 (7 bases). The CDR3 runs 16 residues. Trimming took 2 bases from V and 6 from J, leaving 17 bases between them. Germline CDR1 and CDR2: MNHEY and SVGAGI. CDR3 sequence (DNA): TGTGCCAGCAGTTACAGTGGGGGGGCCACTTTCAATGAGCAGTTCTTC. It codes for CASSYSGGATFNEQFF.

This clone was counted at least ten times. This chain links TRBV27 with TRBJ2-2; D is uncertain. Germline assignment: CDR1 MNHEY and CDR2 SMNVEV (reference sequence). The CDR3 is 14 residues long. Trimming pared 2 bases from V and 8 bases from J, leaving 12 bases between. The CDR3 protein is CASSLKTLRGELFF. The CDR3 DNA reads TGTGCCAGCAGTTTAAAGACCCTTAGGGGGGAGCTGTTTTTT.

The rearrangement joins TRBV5-1 to TRBJ1-1; D remains ambiguous. Germline V gene lookup returns CDR1 SGHRS and CDR2 YFSETQ. The CDR3 loop spans 14 amino acids. V lost 4 bases and J 4 bases, leaving 14 bases between the germline ends. The chain's CDR3 is CASSPWDLRTEAFF. CDR3 coding DNA: TGCGCCAGCAGCCCCTGGGATCTCCGCACTGAAGCTTTCTTT.

The genes are TRBV6-6 and TRBJ2-7, with D possibly matching TRBD1 (8 bases). Trimming took 6 bases from V and 7 from J, leaving 22 bases between them. From germline, CDR1 is MNHNY and CDR2 SVGAGI (reference sequence). CDR3 length: 15 residues. In DNA, the CDR3 is TGTGCCAGCAGCACGACCAGGGGGCTGGGAGGGGAGCAGTACTTC. Protein sequence: CASSTTRGLGGEQYF.

Here the CDR3 reads CASSSRDRVRYEQYF. CDR3 DNA sequence: TGTGCCAGCAGTTCCCGGGACAGAGTGAGGTACGAGCAGTACTTC. This chain joins TRBV28 and TRBJ2-7; 7 bases match TRBD1. V lost 4 bases, J lost 4 bases, and 10 bases stayed unmatched. This CDR3 has 15 residues. In germline, CDR1 is MDHEN, CDR2 SYDVKM. Together with reference TRBV28 and TRBJ2-7, the CDR3 gives the full variable domain: DVKVTQSSRYLVKRTGEKVFLECVQDMDHENMFWYRQDPGLGLRLIYFSYDVKMKEKGDIPEGYSVSREKKERFSLILESASTNQTSMYLCASSSRDRVRYEQYFGPGTRLTVT.

This clone was detected only once. The chain couples TRBV7-9 to TRBJ2-1; D might be TRBD1 or TRBD2, each matching 5 bases. The CDR3 consists of 15 residues. Germline loops: CDR1 SEHNR, CDR2 FQNEAQ (reference sequence). V dropped 5 bases and J dropped 8 bases, with 19 bases sitting between them. Here the CDR3 reads CASSPPLTRDHEQFF. CDR3 DNA: TGTGCCAGCAGCCCCCCCCTCACTCGGGACCATGAGCAGTTCTTC.

The genes are TRBV7-8 and TRBJ2-2, with no clear D. The V end lost 2 bases, the J end lost 6 bases, and 13 bases lay between the germline ends. The CDR3 is 15 amino acids. From germline, CDR1 is SGHVS and CDR2 FQNEAQ. The CDR3 DNA reads as TGTGCCAGCAGCTTAAGGCTAGGAGACGCCGGGGAGCTGTTTTTT. It encodes CASSLRLGDAGELFF.

The rearrangement joins TRBV6-2 or TRBV6-3 to TRBJ2-7, with a possible D match to TRBD1 (6 bases). Per germline, CDR1 MNHEY and CDR2 SVGEGT. The ends were cut back, 3 bases at V and 2 bases at J, with 14 bases in the middle. This CDR3 has 15 residues. DNA of the CDR3: TGTGCCAGCAGTTATCGGGACACCGCTCCCTACGAGCAGTACTTC. It yields the protein CASSYRDTAPYEQYF.

This clone was found once. The chain links TRBV6-5 to TRBJ1-3; 7 bases are shared with TRBD1. V was pared by 4 bases and J by 0 bases, with 3 bases of the junction left unmatched. The germline V gene has CDR1 MNHEY and CDR2 SVGAGI. CDR3 length: 15 residues. The CDR3 DNA sequence: TGTGCCAGCAGTTCTGGGACAGTCTCTGGAAACACCATATATTTT. Residues: CASSSGTVSGNTIYF.

The genes are TRBV2 and TRBJ2-7, with 7 bases matching TRBD2. V trimming: 6 bases; J trimming: 2 bases; junction bases outside the gene matches: 10. Per germline, CDR1 SNHLY and CDR2 FYNNEI. This CDR3 comprises 15 residues. Here the CDR3 DNA reads TGTGCCAGCAGCCTCCGAGAGCGGGATACCTACGAGCAGTACTTC. Translation: CASSLRERDTYEQYF.